Detailed here is one T cell receptor beta chain. In the original analysis: How many nucleated cells were present was estimated from reference gene primer amplification. This table comes from immunoSEQ multiplex PCR, and its TCRdb copy is limited to in-frame clones, with some not included. Clone size and the V and J calls come from that table; the DNA yielded D and trimming. The table has fewer than 250,000 clones, approximately 83% seen once. The entry originates in a study of blood T cell repertoires in COVID-19. As for the study in general: PBMCs, B-cell-depleted T cells, or T cells provided the cDNA or gDNA that made up the material.

The study recruited people aged about 18 to 90 years across approximately 25 US areas. Donors were grouped by their self-reported clinical history. Germline loops: CDR1 SNHLY, CDR2 FYNNEI. V dropped 6 bases and J dropped 7; count of bases not matched to a gene: 7. The CDR3 has 14 amino acids. The receptor's source is a woman in her thirties or forties with acute COVID-19. The sequencing sample was made of PBMCs or T cells enriched from blood (not recorded which). The chain uses TRBV2 and TRBJ2-1; 9 nucleotides match TRBD2. The CDR3 DNA is TGTGCCAGCAGGGAGGGACTAGCAAGGAATGAGCAGTTCTTC. Translation gives CASREGLARNEQFF.